These 32 T cell receptor beta chains were all obtained from the same sample, sequenced in a study (dated by TCRdb to about 2015). Library prep was done by 5' RACE. The run used an Illumina MiSeq. TCRdb trimmed public reads at Q25 via fastp, called clones via MiXCR and kept in-frame beta chains. Rows merge per CDR3 protein into single entries with the most common DNA and genes. Present in this sample are some 62,000 distinct CDR3 sequences, 22% of which were seen just once. In total, the top ten clones hold 2.5% to 3.5% of the sample. The sequenced material came from memory CD4+ T cells sorted from a lymph node. Explained via the paper, the cell subset or site label denotes: memory CD4+ T cells, CD4+CD45RO+CD25-. Receptor source: a female donor with breast cancer.

This clonotype has more than one count but fewer than ten. The chain joins TRBV20-1 to TRBJ2-1; 7 nucleotides agree with TRBD2. CDR3 length: 17 amino acids. The trim removed 3 bases at V and 1 base at J, leaving 12 bases unmatched. Germline V lookup: CDR1 DFQATT, CDR2 SNEGSKA (reference sequence). CDR3 sequence: CSASPAGRDPSYNEQFF. CDR3 coding DNA: TGCAGTGCTAGCCCGGCGGGGAGGGATCCGTCCTACAATGAGCAGTTCTTC.

This clonotype has more than one count but fewer than ten. CDR3 DNA sequence: TGTGCCAGCAGTTTTTCAGGACACCAGCCCCAGCATTTT. Translating gives CASSFSGHQPQHF. The chain recombines TRBV12-3 or TRBV12-4 with TRBJ1-5; D is perhaps TRBD1 (5 bases). The CDR3 runs to 13 residues. V was clipped by 3 bases and J by 7 bases, with 10 bases between them.

V and J are TRBV7-9 and TRBJ2-1, with 7 positions matching TRBD2. This CDR3 is 15 amino acids long. V lost 3 bases and J lost 5; bases outside the gene matches: 7. CDR1 is SEHNR, CDR2 FQNEAQ, per germline (reference sequence). The CDR3 here is CASSFGRESHNEQFF. Written as DNA, the CDR3 is TGTGCCAGCAGCTTTGGGCGGGAGTCCCACAATGAGCAGTTCTTC.

This clonotype was seen only once. The CDR3 here is CASSSVGRSVNTEAFF. Written as DNA, the CDR3 is TGTGCCAGCAGTTCCGTCGGGAGAAGTGTGAACACTGAAGCTTTCTTT. The rearrangement joins TRBV28 to TRBJ1-1; D gene uncertain. Germline CDR1 is MDHEN and CDR2 is SYDVKM. This CDR3 region has 16 residues. With 4 bases removed from V and 0 bases from J, the gap between germline ends came to 15 bases. Filled out from reference TRBV28 and TRBJ1-1, the complete variable domain reads DVKVTQSSRYLVKRTGEKVFLECVQDMDHENMFWYRQDPGLGLRLIYFSYDVKMKEKGDIPEGYSVSREKKERFSLILESASTNQTSMYLCASSSVGRSVNTEAFFGQGTRLTVV.

At least ten counts were recorded for this clonotype. The chain uses TRBV5-1 and TRBJ1-1, with no clear D. V was trimmed by 4 bases and J by 4 bases, leaving 11 bases between them. The CDR3 is 13 residues long. Germline CDR1 is SGHRS and CDR2 is YFSETQ. The CDR3 region has the DNA TGCGCCAGCAGCATTCAGCGAGCCACTGAAGCTTTCTTT. It codes for CASSIQRATEAFF.

The rearrangement uses TRBV5-4 and TRBJ2-7, with D perhaps TRBD2 (5 bases). The CDR3 extends over 14 amino acids. Germline V gene sequence: CDR1 SGHNT, CDR2 YYREEE (reference sequence). V was pared by 3 bases and J by 0 bases, with 10 bases between. The CDR3 loop is CASSSKTSSYEQYF. The CDR3 DNA sequence: TGTGCCAGCAGCTCGAAAACTAGCTCCTACGAGCAGTACTTC.

This chain connects TRBV20-1 to TRBJ2-3; 14 bases are shared with TRBD2. After removal of 0 bases from V and 9 bases from J, the junction contained 8 bases not matched to a gene. The CDR3 is made up of 16 amino acids. Germline V lookup: CDR1 DFQATT, CDR2 SNEGSKA (reference sequence). The CDR3 sequence is CSARDPGTSGSTTQYF. As DNA, the CDR3 is TGCAGTGCTAGAGACCCCGGGACTAGCGGGAGTACGACGCAGTATTTT.

In its sample, this clonotype was seen a few times. The chain links TRBV18 to TRBJ2-7, with 8 bases fitting TRBD2. This CDR3 is built from 14 residues. The ends lost 3 bases at V and 0 bases at J; junction bases unmatched: 1. Germline lookup yields CDR1 KGHSH and CDR2 LQKENI. The CDR3 loop reads CASSPGTSSYEQYF. As DNA, the CDR3 is TGTGCCAGCTCACCCGGGACTAGCTCCTACGAGCAGTACTTC.

This clonotype occurred many times. The chain employs TRBV27 and TRBJ2-1; D uncertain. The germline gives CDR1 MNHEY, CDR2 SMNVEV (reference sequence). The CDR3 runs to 11 residues. V lost 2 bases and J 7 bases, leaving 3 bases between the germline ends. CDR3 residues: CASSLGNEQFF. The DNA of the CDR3 is TGTGCCAGCAGTTTAGGGAATGAGCAGTTCTTC.

This chain uses TRBV20-1 with TRBJ2-1; D possibly matches TRBD1 or TRBD2 (5 bases each). Germline V gene lookup returns CDR1 DFQATT and CDR2 SNEGSKA (reference sequence). CDR3 size: 15 residues. Trimming removed 3 bases from V and 5 bases from J, with 17 bases in between. CDR3 loop: CSASTGRGRDNEQFF. In DNA form, the CDR3 reads TGCAGTGCTAGTACGGGACGGGGAAGAGACAATGAGCAGTTCTTC.

This clonotype has more than one count but fewer than ten. V usage is TRBV29-1 and J usage is TRBJ2-1, with D unclear. The germline V and J ends were trimmed by 7 bases and 9 bases, with 19 bases remaining between them. Germline V gives CDR1 SQVTM, CDR2 ANQGSEA. This CDR3 spans 13 amino acids. CDR3 loop: CSADERSTTEQFF. CDR3 in DNA: TGCAGCGCCGACGAGCGAAGCACAACTGAGCAGTTCTTC.

The genes are TRBV12-3 or TRBV12-4 and TRBJ2-7; D not resolved. The CDR3 loop spans 13 amino acids. The V end was cut by 3 bases, the J end by 2 bases, with 8 bases between. The CDR3 DNA reads as TGTGCCAGCAGTTTCGAGACAACCTACGAGCAGTACTTC. Amino acid sequence: CASSFETTYEQYF.

The chain has TRBV6-2 or TRBV6-3 and TRBJ1-1; 9 nucleotides match TRBD1. Unmatched junction bases numbered 19, after V lost 2 bases and J lost 0 bases. Per the germline V gene, CDR1 is MNHEY and CDR2 is SVGEGT. The CDR3 is made up of 21 amino acids. The CDR3 loop is CASSYNIFEDRGNLMNTEAFF. The CDR3 coding sequence is TGTGCCAGCAGTTACAATATCTTCGAGGACAGGGGAAACTTAATGAACACTGAAGCTTTCTTT.

This clonotype was counted at least ten times. This chain joins TRBV5-6 and TRBJ1-3; TRBD1 might be the D (6 bases). This CDR3 has 15 residues. CDR1 and CDR2 from the germline V gene are SGHDT and YYEEEE. Trimming pared 3 bases from V and 4 bases from J, leaving 14 bases between. CDR3 sequence reads: CASSSYRVSGNTIYF. The CDR3 region has the DNA TGTGCCAGCAGCTCGTACAGGGTATCCGGAAACACCATATATTTT.

This chain connects TRBV9 to TRBJ2-7; TRBD2 matches 15 bases. CDR1 and CDR2 (germline): SGDLS, YYNGEE. V gave up 7 bases and J gave up 6 bases; unmatched junction bases: 2. This CDR3 region has 13 residues. CDR3 nucleotides: TGTGCCAGCGCGGGACTAGCGGGAGGCGAGCAGTACTTC. As protein: CASAGLAGGEQYF.

This clonotype was recorded many times. The J gene is TRBJ1-6, the V gene TRBV5-6; TRBD1 might be the D (6 bases). Germline V gene sequence: CDR1 SGHDT, CDR2 YYEEEE. V lost 5 bases to trimming and J lost 9 bases, with 9 bases between them. The CDR3 is made up of 12 amino acids. The CDR3 DNA sequence: TGTGCCAGCAGTAACAGGGTTTCACCCCTCCACTTT. This sequence encodes CASSNRVSPLHF.

V and J are TRBV28 and TRBJ2-5, with a weak D call TRBD2 (5 bases). The length of the CDR3 is 13 residues. V was trimmed by 4 bases and J by 3 bases, leaving 9 bases between them. CDR1 MDHEN and CDR2 SYDVKM come from the germline V gene. The CDR3 here is CASSSVGKETQYF. For the CDR3, the DNA is TGTGCCAGCAGTTCCGTCGGGAAAGAGACCCAGTACTTC. The full variable domain, rest sourced from reference TRBV28 and TRBJ2-5, is DVKVTQSSRYLVKRTGEKVFLECVQDMDHENMFWYRQDPGLGLRLIYFSYDVKMKEKGDIPEGYSVSREKKERFSLILESASTNQTSMYLCASSSVGKETQYFGPGTRLLVL.

Ten or more counts support this clonotype. V usage is TRBV5-1 and J usage is TRBJ2-7; D unclear. This CDR3 has 15 residues. Germline loops: CDR1 SGHRS, CDR2 YFSETQ. The V gene lost 3 bases and the J gene lost 5 bases, with 18 bases spanning the gap. The CDR3: CASSSGATWADEQYF. The CDR3, as DNA: TGCGCCAGCAGCTCCGGAGCCACCTGGGCCGACGAGCAGTACTTC.

This clonotype was detected a few times. The rearrangement joins TRBV20-1 to TRBJ2-3, with D possibly called TRBD1 or TRBD2 (6 bases each). The V gene's germline CDR1 is DFQATT and CDR2 SNEGSKA (reference sequence). The CDR3 runs 13 residues. V was cut by 7 bases and J by 3 bases, with 14 bases left in between. CDR3 DNA sequence: TGCAGTGGGGGCCCGGGGGCTACAGATACGCAGTATTTT. Protein: CSGGPGATDTQYF.

This clonotype has only a few counts. This chain connects TRBV20-1 to TRBJ1-2; D is ambiguous. This CDR3 has 11 residues. The ends were cut back, 1 base at V and 7 bases at J, with 7 bases in the middle. Germline-derived CDR1 and CDR2 are DFQATT and SNEGSKA (reference sequence). The chain's CDR3 is CSARGAVGYTF. CDR3 bases: TGCAGTGCTAGAGGGGCGGTTGGCTACACCTTC.

The chain uses TRBV6-5 and TRBJ2-7, with 8 bases identical to TRBD2. The CDR3 is 14 amino acids. The junction had 9 bases not matched to a gene; V was cut back by 6 bases and J by 5 bases. Germline CDR1 is MNHEY and CDR2 is SVGAGI. CDR3 in DNA: TGTGCCAGCAGGCGGGGACTAGAGGGGGACGAGCAGTACTTC. As protein: CASRRGLEGDEQYF.

The gene calls are TRBV27 and TRBJ2-6, with TRBD1 identical over 8 bases. Per germline, CDR1 MNHEY and CDR2 SMNVEV (reference sequence). With 6 bases clipped from V and 1 base from J, the junction kept 8 bases outside the gene matches. This CDR3 comprises 17 residues. The CDR3 sequence is CASSTDRVVSGANVLTF. As DNA, the CDR3 is TGTGCCAGCAGCACGGACAGGGTAGTTTCTGGGGCCAACGTCCTGACTTTC.

About this clonotype itself: This sequence may be a read error, since a much larger clone differs from it by one base. V is TRBV20-1 and J is TRBJ2-1; D is ambiguous. The CDR3 is made up of 10 amino acids. Germline assignment: CDR1 DFQATT and CDR2 SNEGSKA (reference sequence). The CDR3 reads CSAFYNEQCF. For the CDR3, the DNA is TGCAGTGCCTTTTACAATGAGCAGTGCTTC.

In its sample, this clonotype was seen a few times. The V call is TRBV20-1, the J call TRBJ2-3, with D maybe TRBD2 (7 bases). The CDR3 extends over 13 amino acids. The germline CDR1 and CDR2 sequences are DFQATT and SNEGSKA (reference sequence). Trimming removed 8 bases from V and 7 bases from J, with 19 bases in between. In DNA form, the CDR3 reads TGCAGTCCGACGGGGGGCAACGGAAATACGCAGTATTTT. This sequence encodes CSPTGGNGNTQYF.

The table lists this clonotype with a few counts. This chain links TRBV5-8 with TRBJ2-3; the D gene is possibly TRBD2 (5 bases). Germline assignment: CDR1 SGHTS and CDR2 YDEGEE. V was trimmed by 3 bases and J by 1 base, leaving 15 bases between them. CDR3 length: 16 amino acids. Written as DNA, the CDR3 is TGTGCCAGCAGCTCGACGACTATTAGCGGCACAGATACGCAGTATTTT. Amino acids: CASSSTTISGTDTQYF. Together with reference TRBV5-8 and TRBJ2-3, the CDR3 gives the full variable domain: EAGVTQSPTHLIKTRGQQATLRCSPISGHTSVYWYQQALGLGLQFLLWYDEGEERNRGNFPPRFSGRQFPNYSSELNVNALELEDSALYLCASSSTTISGTDTQYFGPGTRLTVL.

This clonotype showed up just a few times. The V gene is TRBV28, the J gene TRBJ2-3; D gene uncertain. The length of the CDR3 is 14 residues. With 7 bases removed from V and 0 bases from J, the gap between germline ends came to 11 bases. Germline CDR1 and CDR2: MDHEN and SYDVKM. The CDR3 DNA follows: TGTGCCAGCAAACGAGCCTCTAGCACAGATACGCAGTATTTT. This encodes CASKRASSTDTQYF.

This clonotype was detected only a few times. V gene TRBV13 combines with J gene TRBJ2-7; 7 positions agree with TRBD2. The CDR3 runs to 14 residues. The ends lost 1 base at V and 0 bases at J; junction bases unmatched: 0. Germline-derived CDR1 and CDR2 are PRHDT and FYEKMQ (reference sequence). The CDR3, as DNA: TGTGCCAGCAGCTTAGTAGCGGGCTCCTACGAGCAGTACTTC. Translated: CASSLVAGSYEQYF.

This clonotype was seen more than once but under ten times. This chain connects TRBV6-6 to TRBJ1-5, with D perhaps matching TRBD1 (5 bases). Germline V lookup: CDR1 MNHNY, CDR2 SVGAGI (reference sequence). V was cut by 6 bases and J by 7 bases, with 13 bases left in between. The CDR3 runs to 13 residues. This chain's CDR3 is CASSLGTAQPQHF. DNA for the CDR3: TGTGCCAGCAGCCTCGGGACCGCCCAGCCCCAGCATTTT.

A few counts support this clonotype. The rearrangement uses TRBV20-1 and TRBJ2-1; D tentatively fits TRBD1 or TRBD2 (5 bases each). This CDR3 comprises 14 residues. Trimming left V 0 bases short and J 7 bases short, with 13 bases between. The V gene's germline CDR1 is DFQATT and CDR2 SNEGSKA (reference sequence). This CDR3 reads CSARDRGAGNEQFF. In DNA form, the CDR3 reads TGCAGTGCTAGAGATCGAGGGGCCGGGAATGAGCAGTTCTTC.

This clonotype was observed a handful of times. V is TRBV29-1 and J is TRBJ2-3, with 12 bases matching TRBD2. This CDR3 has 15 amino acids. V lost 5 bases to trimming and J lost 2 bases; unmatched junction nucleotides: 5. Germline loops: CDR1 SQVTM, CDR2 ANQGSEA. CDR3 coding DNA: TGCAGCGTTCAACTAGCGGGGGGATACACAGATACGCAGTATTTT. It yields the protein CSVQLAGGYTDTQYF.

This clonotype has only a few counts. The chain couples TRBV12-3 or TRBV12-4 to TRBJ1-1; no definite D call. The ends were cut back, 3 bases at V and 3 bases at J, with 11 bases in the middle. This CDR3 has 14 amino acids. The CDR3: CASSFRGSDTEAFF. The CDR3 region has the DNA TGTGCCAGCAGTTTTCGGGGTTCTGACACTGAAGCTTTCTTT.

This clonotype was seen more than once but under ten times. V gene TRBV19 combines with J gene TRBJ1-5; TRBD1 matches 7 bases. Germline CDR1 is LNHDA and CDR2 is SQIVND (reference sequence). The CDR3 spans 17 residues. V was clipped by 4 bases and J by 6 bases; unmatched bases: 15. The CDR3 bases are TGTGCCAGTAGTAATCCTTATAGACAGGGAAGCGGTCAGCCCCAGCATTTT. This codes for CASSNPYRQGSGQPQHF.